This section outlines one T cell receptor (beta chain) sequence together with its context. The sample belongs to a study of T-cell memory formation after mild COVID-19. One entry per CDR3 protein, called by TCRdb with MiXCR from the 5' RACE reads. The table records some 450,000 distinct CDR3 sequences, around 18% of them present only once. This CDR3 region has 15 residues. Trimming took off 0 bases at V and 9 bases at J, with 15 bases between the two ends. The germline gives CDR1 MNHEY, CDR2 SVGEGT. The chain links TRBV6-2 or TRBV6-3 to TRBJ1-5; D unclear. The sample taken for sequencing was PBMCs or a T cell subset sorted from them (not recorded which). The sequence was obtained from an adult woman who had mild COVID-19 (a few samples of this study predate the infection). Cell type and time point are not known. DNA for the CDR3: TGTGCCAGCAGTTACTCCTCGGCCGATGGGCGGCCCCAGCATTTT. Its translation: CASSYSSADGRPQHF.